This T cell receptor beta chain was observed in a study of T cell repertoires in cytomegalovirus infection. After removal of 7 bases from V and 1 base from J, the junction contained 4 bases not matched to a gene. CDR1 is MNHEY and CDR2 is SVGEGT in the germline V gene. This CDR3 contains 15 residues. MiXCR, applied by TCRdb to the reads, yields one record per CDR3 protein. The profile covers roughly 77,000 distinct CDR3 sequences, with about 4.2% appearing a single time and roughly 22% taken by the ten largest. This clonotype was recorded a few times. The specimen was PBMCs. The V gene is TRBV6-2 or TRBV6-3, the J gene TRBJ2-2; TRBD1 matches 9 bases. The sequence derives from a human donor in good health (CMV status not recorded). Some clones in this sample may be carry-over from other donors' samples. The CDR3 DNA reads TGTGCCAGCACGAGACAGGGGGGGAACACCGGGGAGCTGTTTTTT. It encodes CASTRQGGNTGELFF.